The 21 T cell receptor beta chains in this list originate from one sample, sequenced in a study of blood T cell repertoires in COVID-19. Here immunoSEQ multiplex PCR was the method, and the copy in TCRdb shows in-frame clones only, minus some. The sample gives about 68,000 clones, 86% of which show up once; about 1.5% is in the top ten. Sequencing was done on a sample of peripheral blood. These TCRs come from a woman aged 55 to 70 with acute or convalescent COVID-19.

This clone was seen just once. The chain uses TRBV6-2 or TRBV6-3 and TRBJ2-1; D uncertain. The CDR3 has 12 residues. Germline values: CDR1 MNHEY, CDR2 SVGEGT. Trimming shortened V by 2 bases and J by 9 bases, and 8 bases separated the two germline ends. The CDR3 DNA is TGTGCCAGCAGTTACCATGCGAGTGAGCAGTTCTTC. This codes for CASSYHASEQFF.

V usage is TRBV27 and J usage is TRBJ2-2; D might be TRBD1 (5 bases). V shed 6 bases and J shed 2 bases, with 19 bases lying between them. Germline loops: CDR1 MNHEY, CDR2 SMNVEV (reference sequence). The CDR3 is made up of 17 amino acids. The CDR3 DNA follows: TGTGCCAGCAGGGAGAACAGGCAGCCTCCCAACACCGGGGAGCTGTTTTTT. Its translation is CASRENRQPPNTGELFF.

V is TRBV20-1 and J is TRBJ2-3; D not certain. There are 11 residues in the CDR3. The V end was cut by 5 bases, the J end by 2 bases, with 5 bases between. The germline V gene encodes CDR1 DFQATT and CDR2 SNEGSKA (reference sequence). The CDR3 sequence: CSALTTDTQYF. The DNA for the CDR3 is TGCAGTGCTCTAACCACAGATACGCAGTATTTT.

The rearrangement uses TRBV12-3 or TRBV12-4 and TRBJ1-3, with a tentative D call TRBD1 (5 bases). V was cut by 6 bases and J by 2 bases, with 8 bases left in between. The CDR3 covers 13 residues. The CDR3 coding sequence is TGTGCCAGCAGGCAGACAGCTGGAAACACCATATATTTT. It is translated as CASRQTAGNTIYF.

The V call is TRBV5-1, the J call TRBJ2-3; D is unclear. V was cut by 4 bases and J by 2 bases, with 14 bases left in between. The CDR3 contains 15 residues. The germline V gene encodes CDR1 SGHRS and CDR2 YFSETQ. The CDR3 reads CASSPSSRNTDTQYF. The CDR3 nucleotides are TGCGCCAGCAGCCCCAGTAGCCGGAACACAGATACGCAGTATTTT. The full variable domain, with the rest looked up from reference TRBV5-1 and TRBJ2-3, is KAGVTQTPRYLIKTRGQQVTLSCSPISGHRSVSWYQQTPGQGLQFLFEYFSETQRNKGNFPGRFSGRQFSNSRSEMNVSTLELGDSALYLCASSPSSRNTDTQYFGPGTRLTVL.

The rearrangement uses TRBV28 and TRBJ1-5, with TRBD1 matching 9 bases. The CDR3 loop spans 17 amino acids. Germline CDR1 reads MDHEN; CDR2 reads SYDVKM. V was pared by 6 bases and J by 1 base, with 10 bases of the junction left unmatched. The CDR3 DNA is TGTGCCAGCAGGGGGATCGGGACAGGGAACAGCAATCAGCCCCAGCATTTT. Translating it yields CASRGIGTGNSNQPQHF.

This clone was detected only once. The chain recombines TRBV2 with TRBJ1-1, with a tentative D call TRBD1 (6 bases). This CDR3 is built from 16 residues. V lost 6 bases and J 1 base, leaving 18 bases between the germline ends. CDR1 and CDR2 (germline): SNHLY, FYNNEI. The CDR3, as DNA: TGTGCCAGCAGCGTGGGGGCAGCACGGACGAACACTGAAGCTTTCTTT. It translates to CASSVGAARTNTEAFF.

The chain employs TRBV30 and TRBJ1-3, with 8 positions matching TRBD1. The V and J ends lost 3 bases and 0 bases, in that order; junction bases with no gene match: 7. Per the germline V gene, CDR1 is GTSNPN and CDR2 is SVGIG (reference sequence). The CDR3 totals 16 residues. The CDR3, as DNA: TGTGCCTGGAGCCCGTCAGGGGGCGCCTCTGGAAACACCATATATTTT. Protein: CAWSPSGGASGNTIYF.

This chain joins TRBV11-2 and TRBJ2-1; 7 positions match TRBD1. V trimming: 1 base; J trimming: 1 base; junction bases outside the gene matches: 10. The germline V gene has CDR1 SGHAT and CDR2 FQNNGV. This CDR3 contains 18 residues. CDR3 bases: TGTGCCAGCAGCTTAGGACCGTACAGGGGACGGTCCTACAATGAGCAGTTCTTC. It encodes CASSLGPYRGRSYNEQFF.

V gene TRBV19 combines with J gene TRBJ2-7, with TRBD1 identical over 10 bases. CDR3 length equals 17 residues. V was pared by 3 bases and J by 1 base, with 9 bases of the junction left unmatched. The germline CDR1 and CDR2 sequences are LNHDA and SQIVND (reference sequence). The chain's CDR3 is CASSIRPGQGLSYEQYF. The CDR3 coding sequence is TGTGCCAGTAGTATTCGCCCGGGACAGGGGCTTTCCTACGAGCAGTACTTC.

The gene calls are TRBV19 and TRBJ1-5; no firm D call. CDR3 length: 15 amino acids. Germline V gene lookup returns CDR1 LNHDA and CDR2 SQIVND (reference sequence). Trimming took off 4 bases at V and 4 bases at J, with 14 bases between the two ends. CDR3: CASSNREGWNQPQHF. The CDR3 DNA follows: TGTGCCAGTAGTAATCGAGAGGGCTGGAATCAGCCCCAGCATTTT.

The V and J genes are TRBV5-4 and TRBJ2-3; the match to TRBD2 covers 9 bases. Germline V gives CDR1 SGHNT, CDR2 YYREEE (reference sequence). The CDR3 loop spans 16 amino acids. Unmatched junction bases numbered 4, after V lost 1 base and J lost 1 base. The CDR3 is CASSLLVAGGTDTQYF. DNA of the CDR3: TGTGCCAGCAGCTTGTTGGTAGCGGGAGGCACAGATACGCAGTATTTT.

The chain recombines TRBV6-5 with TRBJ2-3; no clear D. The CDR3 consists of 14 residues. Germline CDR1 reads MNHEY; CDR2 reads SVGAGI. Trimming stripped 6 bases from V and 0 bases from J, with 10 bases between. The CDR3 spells CASSLPTSTDTQYF. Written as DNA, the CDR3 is TGTGCCAGCAGCTTGCCGACTAGCACAGATACGCAGTATTTT.

The DNA for the CDR3 is TGTGCCAGTAGTACCGAGCGACGTACGTTCTTC. Residues: CASSTERRTFF. V gene TRBV19 combines with J gene TRBJ2-1; D gene uncertain. From germline, CDR1 is LNHDA and CDR2 SQIVND (reference sequence). The CDR3 loop spans 11 amino acids. V lost 4 bases and J 15 bases, leaving 13 bases between the germline ends.

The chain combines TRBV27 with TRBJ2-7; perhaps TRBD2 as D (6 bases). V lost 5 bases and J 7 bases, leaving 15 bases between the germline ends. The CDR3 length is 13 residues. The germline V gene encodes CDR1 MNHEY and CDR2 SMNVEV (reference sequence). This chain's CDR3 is CASSGGFRDEQYF. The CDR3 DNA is TGTGCCAGCAGTGGGGGGTTTAGAGATGAGCAGTACTTC.

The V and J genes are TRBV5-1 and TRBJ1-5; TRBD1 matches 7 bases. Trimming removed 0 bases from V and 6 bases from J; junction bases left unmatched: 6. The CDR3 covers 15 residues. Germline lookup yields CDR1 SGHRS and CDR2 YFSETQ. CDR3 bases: TGCGCCAGCAGCTTGGACGCAGGGGGAGTTCAGCCCCAGCATTTT. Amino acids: CASSLDAGGVQPQHF.

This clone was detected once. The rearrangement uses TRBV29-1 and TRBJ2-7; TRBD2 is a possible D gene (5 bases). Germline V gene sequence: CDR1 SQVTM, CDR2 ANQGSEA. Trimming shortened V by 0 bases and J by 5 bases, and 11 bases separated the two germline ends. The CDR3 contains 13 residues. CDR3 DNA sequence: TGCAGCGTTGAAGATCCGGGGTCCCACGAGCAGTACTTC. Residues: CSVEDPGSHEQYF.

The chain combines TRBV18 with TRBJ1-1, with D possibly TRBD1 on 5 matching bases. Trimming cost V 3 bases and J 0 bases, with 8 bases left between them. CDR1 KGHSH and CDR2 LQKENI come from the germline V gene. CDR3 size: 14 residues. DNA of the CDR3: TGTGCCAGCTCACCGGGGCGGATGAACACTGAAGCTTTCTTT. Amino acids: CASSPGRMNTEAFF.

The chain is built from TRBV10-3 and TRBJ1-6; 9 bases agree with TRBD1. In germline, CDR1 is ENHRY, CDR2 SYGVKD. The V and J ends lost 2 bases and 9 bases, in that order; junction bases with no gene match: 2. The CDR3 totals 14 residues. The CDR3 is CAISENRGLSPLHF. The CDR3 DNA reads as TGTGCCATCAGTGAGAACAGGGGGCTTTCACCCCTCCACTTT.

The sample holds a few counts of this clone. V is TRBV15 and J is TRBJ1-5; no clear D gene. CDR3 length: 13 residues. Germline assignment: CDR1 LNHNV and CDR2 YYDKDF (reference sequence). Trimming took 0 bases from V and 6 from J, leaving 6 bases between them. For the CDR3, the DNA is TGTGCCACCAGCAGAGATTTGGCTCAGCCCCAGCATTTT. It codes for CATSRDLAQPQHF.

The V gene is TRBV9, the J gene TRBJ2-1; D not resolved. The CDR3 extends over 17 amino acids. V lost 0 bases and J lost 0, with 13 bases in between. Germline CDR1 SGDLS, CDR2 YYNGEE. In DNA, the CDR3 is TGTGCCAGCAGCGTAGTTGAGGTTACCAGCTCCTACAATGAGCAGTTCTTC. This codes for CASSVVEVTSSYNEQFF.